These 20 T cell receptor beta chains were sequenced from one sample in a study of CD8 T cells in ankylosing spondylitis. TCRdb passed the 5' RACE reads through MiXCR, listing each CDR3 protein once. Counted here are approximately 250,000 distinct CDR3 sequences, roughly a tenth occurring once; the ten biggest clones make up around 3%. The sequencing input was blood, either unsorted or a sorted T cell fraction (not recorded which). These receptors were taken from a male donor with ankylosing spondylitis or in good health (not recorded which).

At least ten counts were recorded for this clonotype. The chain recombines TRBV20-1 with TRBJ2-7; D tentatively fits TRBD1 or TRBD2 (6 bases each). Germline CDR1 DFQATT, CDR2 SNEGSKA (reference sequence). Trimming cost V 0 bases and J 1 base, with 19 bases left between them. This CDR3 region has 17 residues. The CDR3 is CSARESAKRGTSYEQYF. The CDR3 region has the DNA TGCAGTGCTAGAGAATCGGCAAAAAGGGGGACTTCCTACGAGCAGTACTTC.

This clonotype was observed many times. This CDR3 is CAWSVLLGGEAFF. The CDR3 DNA follows: TGTGCCTGGAGTGTACTCTTGGGCGGGGAAGCTTTCTTT. J is TRBJ1-1 and V is TRBV30; D unclear. V was clipped by 0 bases and J by 8 bases, with 13 bases between them. CDR3 length: 13 residues. Germline V gene data show CDR1 as GTSNPN and CDR2 as SVGIG (reference sequence).

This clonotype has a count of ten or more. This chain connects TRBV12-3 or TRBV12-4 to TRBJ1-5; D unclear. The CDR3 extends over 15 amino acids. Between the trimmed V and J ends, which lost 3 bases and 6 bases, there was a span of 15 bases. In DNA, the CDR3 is TGTGCCAGCAGTTTGGTGGGGATCCCGGGTCAGCCCCAGCATTTT. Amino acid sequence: CASSLVGIPGQPQHF.

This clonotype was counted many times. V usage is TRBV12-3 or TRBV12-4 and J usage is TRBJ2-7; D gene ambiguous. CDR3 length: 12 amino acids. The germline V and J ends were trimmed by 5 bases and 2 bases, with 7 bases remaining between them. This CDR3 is CASSLSTYEQYF. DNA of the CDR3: TGTGCCAGCAGTCTGAGTACCTACGAGCAGTACTTC.

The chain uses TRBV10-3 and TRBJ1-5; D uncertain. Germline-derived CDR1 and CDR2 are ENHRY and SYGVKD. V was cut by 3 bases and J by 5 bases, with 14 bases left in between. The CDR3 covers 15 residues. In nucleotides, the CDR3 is TGTGCCATCAGTGAATCCGCGGTGGTCCATCAGCCCCAGCATTTT. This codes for CAISESAVVHQPQHF.

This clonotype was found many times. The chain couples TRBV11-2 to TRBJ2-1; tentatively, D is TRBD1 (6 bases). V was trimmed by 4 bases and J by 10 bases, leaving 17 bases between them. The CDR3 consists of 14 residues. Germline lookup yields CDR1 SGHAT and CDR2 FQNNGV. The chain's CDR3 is CASSSNGVGHEQFF. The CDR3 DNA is TGTGCCAGCAGCTCCAACGGTGTGGGACACGAGCAGTTCTTC.

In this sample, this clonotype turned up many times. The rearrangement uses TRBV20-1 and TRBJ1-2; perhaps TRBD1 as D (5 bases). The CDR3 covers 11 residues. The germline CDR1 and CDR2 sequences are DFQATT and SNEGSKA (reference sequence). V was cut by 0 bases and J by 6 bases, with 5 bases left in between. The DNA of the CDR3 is TGCAGTGCTAGAGAACAGGATGGCTACACCTTC. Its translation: CSAREQDGYTF.

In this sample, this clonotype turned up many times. The CDR3 region is CATSRVASGSRTDTQYF. The CDR3 DNA sequence: TGTGCCACCAGCAGAGTAGCTAGCGGATCCCGCACAGATACGCAGTATTTT. This sequence joins TRBV15 and TRBJ2-3, with 7 bases aligning to TRBD2. Germline values: CDR1 LNHNV, CDR2 YYDKDF (reference sequence). V lost 1 base to trimming and J lost 1 base; unmatched junction nucleotides: 8. CDR3 length: 17 residues. Based on the CDR3 plus reference TRBV15 and TRBJ2-3, the full variable domain is DAMVIQNPRYQVTQFGKPVTLSCSQTLNHNVMYWYQQKSSQAPKLLFHYYDKDFNNEADTPDNFQSRRPNTSFCFLDIRSPGLGDTAMYLCATSRVASGSRTDTQYFGPGTRLTVL.

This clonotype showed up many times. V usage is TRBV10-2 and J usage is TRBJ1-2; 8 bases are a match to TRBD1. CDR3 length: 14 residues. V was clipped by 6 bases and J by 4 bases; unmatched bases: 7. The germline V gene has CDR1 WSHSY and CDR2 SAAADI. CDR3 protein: CASSKGQALYGYTF. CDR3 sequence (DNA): TGCGCCAGCAGCAAGGGACAGGCTCTCTATGGCTACACCTTC.

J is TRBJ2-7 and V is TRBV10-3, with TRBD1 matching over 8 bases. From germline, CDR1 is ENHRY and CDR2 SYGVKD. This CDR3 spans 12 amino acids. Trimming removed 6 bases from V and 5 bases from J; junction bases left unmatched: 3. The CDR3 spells CAISRQGNEQYF. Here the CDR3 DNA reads TGTGCCATCAGCCGACAGGGGAACGAGCAGTACTTC.

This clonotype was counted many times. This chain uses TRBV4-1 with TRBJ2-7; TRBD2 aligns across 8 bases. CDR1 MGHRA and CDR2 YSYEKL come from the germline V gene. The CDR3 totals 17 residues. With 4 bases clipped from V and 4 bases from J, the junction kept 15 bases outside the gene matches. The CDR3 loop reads CASSRGIPGLETYEQYF. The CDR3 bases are TGCGCCAGCAGCCGAGGGATCCCGGGACTAGAGACGTACGAGCAGTACTTC.

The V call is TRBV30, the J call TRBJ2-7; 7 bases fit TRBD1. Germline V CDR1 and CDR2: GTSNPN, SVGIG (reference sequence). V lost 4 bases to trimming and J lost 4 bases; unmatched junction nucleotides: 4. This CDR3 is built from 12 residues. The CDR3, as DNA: TGTGCCTGGAAGGGGGCTCGTTACGAGCAGTACTTC. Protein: CAWKGARYEQYF.

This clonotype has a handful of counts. The CDR3 protein is CASSFAGQGSNSPLHF. CDR3 DNA: TGTGCCAGCAGTTTCGCAGGACAGGGAAGTAATTCACCCCTCCACTTT. V usage is TRBV12-3 or TRBV12-4 and J usage is TRBJ1-6, with 8 nucleotides matching TRBD1. The CDR3 totals 16 residues. V gave up 3 bases and J gave up 6 bases; unmatched junction bases: 7.

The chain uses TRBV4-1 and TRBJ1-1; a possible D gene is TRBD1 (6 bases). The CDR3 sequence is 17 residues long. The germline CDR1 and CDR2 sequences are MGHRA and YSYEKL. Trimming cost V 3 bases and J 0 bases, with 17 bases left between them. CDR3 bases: TGCGCCAGCAGCCAGGGAACCCCCGGACAGATGAACACTGAAGCTTTCTTT. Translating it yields CASSQGTPGQMNTEAFF.

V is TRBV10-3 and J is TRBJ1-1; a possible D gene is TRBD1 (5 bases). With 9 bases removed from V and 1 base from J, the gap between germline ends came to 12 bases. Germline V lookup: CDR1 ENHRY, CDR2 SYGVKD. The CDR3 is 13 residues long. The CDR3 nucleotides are TGTGCCATATCGACAGATTCGAACACTGAAGCTTTCTTT. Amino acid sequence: CAISTDSNTEAFF.

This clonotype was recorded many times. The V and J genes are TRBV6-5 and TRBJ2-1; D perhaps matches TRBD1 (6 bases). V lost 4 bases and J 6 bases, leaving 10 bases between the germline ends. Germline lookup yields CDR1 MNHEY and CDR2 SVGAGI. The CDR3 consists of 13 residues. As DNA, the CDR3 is TGTGCCAGCAGTTTCGACAGGTCCAATGAGCAGTTCTTC. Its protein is CASSFDRSNEQFF.

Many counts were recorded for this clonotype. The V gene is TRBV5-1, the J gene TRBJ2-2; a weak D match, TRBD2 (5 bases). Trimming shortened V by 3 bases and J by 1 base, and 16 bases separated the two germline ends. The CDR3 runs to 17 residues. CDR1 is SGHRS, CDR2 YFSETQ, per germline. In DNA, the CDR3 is TGCGCCAGCAGCTCCCCCCGGGGAGCAGTGAACACCGGGGAGCTGTTTTTT. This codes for CASSSPRGAVNTGELFF.

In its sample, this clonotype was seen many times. CDR3 DNA sequence: TGTGCCAGCCGGGACAGAGTAAACACCGGGGAGCTGTTTTTT. The encoded protein is CASRDRVNTGELFF. This chain joins TRBV2 and TRBJ2-2; 7 bases are shared with TRBD1. The J segment lost 2 bases and the V segment lost 8 bases, leaving 5 bases of the junction unmatched. CDR3 size: 14 residues. In germline, CDR1 is SNHLY, CDR2 FYNNEI.

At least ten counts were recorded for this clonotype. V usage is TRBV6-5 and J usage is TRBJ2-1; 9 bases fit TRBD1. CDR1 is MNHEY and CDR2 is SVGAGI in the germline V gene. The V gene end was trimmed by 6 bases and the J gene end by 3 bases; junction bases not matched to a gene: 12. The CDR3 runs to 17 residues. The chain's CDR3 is CASRAPSGTGLYNEQFF. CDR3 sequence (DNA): TGTGCCAGCAGAGCACCTTCCGGGACAGGGCTCTACAATGAGCAGTTCTTC.

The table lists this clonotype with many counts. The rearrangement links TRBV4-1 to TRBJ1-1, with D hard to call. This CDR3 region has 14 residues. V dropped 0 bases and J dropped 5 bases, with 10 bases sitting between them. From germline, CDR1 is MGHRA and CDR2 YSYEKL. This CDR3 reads CASSQEPLGTEAFF. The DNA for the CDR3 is TGCGCCAGCAGCCAAGAGCCCCTCGGGACTGAAGCTTTCTTT.